A single sample is the source of the 4 T cell receptor beta chains below, sequenced in a study of molecular identifiers for immune sequencing clone quantification. TCRdb ran MiXCR on the PCR reads and lists one entry per CDR3 protein. The table has hundreds of thousands of distinct CDR3 sequences, over 20% seen once. Specimen: naive CD8+ T cells from blood, with Jurkat cell RNA spiked in. The sample's subset: FACS-sorted CD8+CD4-CCR7+CD45RA+ naive T cells. All receptors derive from a human donor in good health. Some libraries in this study had Jurkat cell RNA spiked in.

CDR3 in amino acids: CSADTGTEAYEQYF. Here the CDR3 DNA reads TGCAGTGCTGACACCGGGACAGAGGCCTACGAGCAGTACTTC. J is TRBJ2-7 and V is TRBV20-1; 7 nucleotides line up with TRBD1. Germline V gives CDR1 DFQATT, CDR2 SNEGSKA (reference sequence). CDR3 length: 14 amino acids. Losses at the gene ends were 5 bases for V and 2 bases for J; bases not matched to a gene: 9.

This clonotype has a handful of counts. The chain employs TRBV7-9 and TRBJ2-2, with 7 bases that match TRBD2. Germline-derived CDR1 and CDR2 are SEHNR and FQNEAQ (reference sequence). V dropped 3 bases and J dropped 4; count of bases not matched to a gene: 2. The CDR3 has 14 amino acids. CDR3 protein: CASSFGGSTGELFF. In nucleotides, the CDR3 is TGTGCCAGCAGCTTCGGCGGGAGCACCGGGGAGCTGTTTTTT.

The V and J genes are TRBV12-3 or TRBV12-4 and TRBJ1-1; D possibly corresponds to TRBD1 (6 bases). The CDR3 contains 16 residues. V lost 11 bases and J 4 bases, leaving 26 bases between the germline ends. The CDR3 bases are TGTGCCGGCACCCCACCGTGGGGGGGCGCGATCACTGAAGCTTTCTTT. This codes for CAGTPPWGGAITEAFF.

This clonotype was recorded many times. One end of the junction varies from germline; a read error may be responsible. This chain links TRBV15 with TRBJ2-1; D assignment may be TRBD1 or TRBD2 (6 bases each). The V gene's germline CDR1 is LNHNV and CDR2 YYDKDF (reference sequence). The CDR3 covers 14 residues. In DNA form, the CDR3 reads TGTGCCACAAGCAAGGGGGAGGCCTCTCCTGAGCAGTTCTTC. It yields the protein CATSKGEASPEQFF.